The 8 T cell receptor beta chains below come from one sample, sequenced in a study of shared clonotypes between healthy human individuals. Here immunoSEQ multiplex PCR was the method, and the copy in TCRdb shows in-frame clones only, minus some. The sample consists of 450,000 or so clones, 60% to 80% of them appearing once. The sample was PBMCs. These receptors all stem from a woman in her thirties or forties in good health. Some clones in this sample may be carry-over from other donors' samples.

This clone showed up just once. J is TRBJ1-2 and V is TRBV15; no clear D. The CDR3 sequence is 16 residues long. Germline V gene data show CDR1 as LNHNV and CDR2 as YYDKDF (reference sequence). The V and J ends lost 0 bases and 4 bases respectively, with 15 bases between them. Written as DNA, the CDR3 is TGTGCCACCAGCAGAGATTACCCCACTATATCCTATGGCTACACCTTC. Residues: CATSRDYPTISYGYTF.

The chain carries TRBV28 and TRBJ2-7, with TRBD1 as a possible D gene (6 bases). This CDR3 comprises 14 residues. Germline CDR1 MDHEN, CDR2 SYDVKM. The V and J ends lost 3 bases and 4 bases respectively, with 13 bases between them. The CDR3 sequence: CASSLPDRSYEQYF. CDR3 nucleotides: TGTGCCAGCAGTTTGCCGGACAGATCTTACGAGCAGTACTTC.

V is TRBV5-6 and J is TRBJ2-3, with 7 nucleotides matching TRBD1. The V segment lost 2 bases and the J segment 3 bases; nucleotides outside the gene matches: 12. Germline CDR1 and CDR2: SGHDT and YYEEEE. The CDR3 spans 17 residues. CDR3 sequence reads: CASSFGVDRAGTDTQYF. CDR3 bases: TGTGCCAGCAGCTTTGGGGTCGACAGGGCCGGAACAGATACGCAGTATTTT.

The chain joins TRBV6-5 to TRBJ2-7, with TRBD2 matching 9 bases. The trim removed 5 bases at V and 3 bases at J, leaving 8 bases unmatched. CDR3 size: 15 residues. Germline values: CDR1 MNHEY, CDR2 SVGAGI. Here the CDR3 reads CASSTLAGAYYEQYF. CDR3 coding DNA: TGTGCCAGCAGTACACTAGCGGGCGCGTACTACGAGCAGTACTTC.

This chain's CDR3 is CASSSYWASGPKETQYF. The CDR3 region has the DNA TGTGCCAGCAGCTCCTACTGGGCTAGCGGACCAAAAGAGACCCAGTACTTC. V is TRBV5-6 and J is TRBJ2-5; TRBD2 matches at 7 bases. This CDR3 region has 17 residues. Germline CDR1 and CDR2: SGHDT and YYEEEE. With V trimmed by 3 bases and J by 3 bases, 14 bases remained unmatched.

CDR3 nucleotide sequence: TGTGCCAGCAGTGAAACGGGAGTCGGCCAATCATCGCCCCAGCATTTT. It codes for CASSETGVGQSSPQHF. The chain couples TRBV28 to TRBJ1-5; D gene ambiguous. Trimming stripped 5 bases from V and 9 bases from J, with 23 bases between. The CDR3 loop spans 16 amino acids. Per germline, CDR1 MDHEN and CDR2 SYDVKM.

V and J are TRBV2 and TRBJ2-1; no firm D call. The CDR3 sequence is 14 residues long. The germline V and J ends were trimmed by 6 bases and 0 bases, with 9 bases remaining between them. From germline, CDR1 is SNHLY and CDR2 FYNNEI. The CDR3 loop is CASRSRSSYNEQFF. CDR3 coding DNA: TGTGCCAGCAGGAGTCGAAGCTCCTACAATGAGCAGTTCTTC.

The rearrangement uses TRBV6-6 and TRBJ1-2; tentative D call: TRBD1 (5 bases). Deletions cut 6 bases from V and 5 bases from J, with 13 bases between. The CDR3 consists of 13 residues. Germline CDR1 is MNHNY and CDR2 is SVGAGI (reference sequence). The CDR3 here is CASSRLRGYGYTF. CDR3 in DNA: TGTGCCAGCAGCCGTCTGCGGGGGTATGGCTACACCTTC.